This TCR beta chain stems from a study of blood T cell repertoires in COVID-19 (dated by TCRdb to between 2020 and 2021). General notes on the study: Collaborator samples came from the United States, Italy and Spain and covered acute and convalescent phases of COVID-19. The material from the prospective study consisted of cDNA or gDNA derived from T cells, B-cell-depleted T cells, or PBMCs. The dataset comprised deeply sampled blood TCRbeta repertoires from subjects exposed to, actively infected with, or recovered from COVID-19. The repertoires were made available in a free public database intended to serve as a resource for research on the immune response to SARS-CoV-2. Samples came from the ongoing ImmuneRACE study (first 160 participants) plus 1,254 subjects from 6 global collaborators. A de-identified subject ID, COVID-19 status, age in years and sex were almost always included in the sample metadata. Where available, HLA class I and class II types were taken from metadata supplied by the sample provider and were not determined by assay-based typing. Results the study describes overall, beyond this receptor: Clinical and demographic metadata were provided uncurated, with the amount varying by source and participant.

The immunoSEQ Assay, a bias-controlled multiplex PCR, was used to amplify TCRbeta CDR3 regions from genomic DNA. Per the authors' processing: Nucleated cell counts per sample were estimated from amplification of reference gene primers within the assay. To quantify the absolute abundance of each unique TCRbeta CDR3 rearrangement, sequence reads were collapsed and filtered. Productive Simpson clonality was computed per sample as the square root of Simpson's diversity index over productive rearrangements. TCRdb mirrors the immuneACCESS table, restricted to in-frame sequences. Some clones are absent from its copies; in checked studies, under half trace to an unresolved V gene, and the reason for the others is unknown. That table is the source of V, J and clone size, and D and trimming were worked out from the DNA. In this sample the table shows some 350,000 clones, about 87% of which occur a single time. Around 3% of the sample comes from the top ten.

With regard to this clone: What this receptor recognizes is not known. It has no much larger one-base neighbor in the sample; base qualities were not kept.

The collaborating institutions used their own protocols to collect whole blood in K2EDTA tubes. For TCRbeta analysis, collaborator samples were shipped as frozen whole blood, as isolated PBMCs, or as DNA extracted from either sample type. The origin of this receptor is a human donor in a cohort sampled during active COVID-19. The sequencing sample was made of peripheral blood.

The nucleotide sequence reads as follows: TGTGCCAGCAGTTCCAGACGGGACAGGGACAATGAGCAGTTCTTC. Its protein is CASSSRRDRDNEQFF. Recombination joined TRBV27 with TRBJ2-1, with 9 bases matching TRBD1. The CDR3 covers 15 residues, taking in both the cysteine and the phenylalanine. The kept DNA is CDR3 alone, 45 bases in frame from the first base. Based on the germline V gene (reference sequence), the CDR1 and CDR2 sequences are MNHEY and SMNVEV. Trimming takes 4 bases off V and 5 bases off J; junction bases not matched to a gene: 6.